This T cell receptor (beta chain) stems from a study of Graves' ophthalmopathy and Graves' hyperthyroidism. Clinical symptoms, serum thyroxine, TRAb, thyroid ultrasound and orbital computed tomography were relied on for diagnosis. PBMCs were obtained from roughly 9.9 ml of fresh peripheral blood. Study-level points and caveats: Clonotypes were expanded in thyroid at above 0.001 frequency, and most also appeared in blood. Predictions made by the model for ophthalmopathy progression reached just over 70% sensitivity and almost 75% specificity.

CDR1 MNHEY and CDR2 SVGEGT come from the germline V gene. This CDR3 is 14 amino acids long. J lost 8 bases, V lost 5 bases, and 7 bases had no gene match. The sequenced template was RNA, covering the TCR beta CDR3 region. RT-PCR with HTBI primers came first, then second-round multiplex PCR. A single record per CDR3 protein comes from TCRdb applying MiXCR to the multiplex PCR reads. The data show roughly 480,000 distinct CDR3 sequences, around an eighth seen once. In the case of this clonotype: Its antigen is as yet unknown.

The sequencing input was blood. The sequence was obtained from a woman aged 25-40 years with Graves' ophthalmopathy. This chain links TRBV6-2 or TRBV6-3 with TRBJ2-2; TRBD1 aligns across 8 bases. CDR3 residues: CASSSGQGGGELFF. In DNA, the CDR3 is TGTGCCAGCAGTAGCGGACAGGGAGGAGGGGAGCTGTTTTTT.